A single T cell receptor beta chain is shown here with its context. Its antigen is as yet unknown. This sample was included in a study of shared clonotypes between healthy human individuals. Trimming pared 5 bases from V and 0 bases from J, leaving 13 bases between. The CDR3 spans 16 residues. The germline V gene encodes CDR1 SGHAT and CDR2 FQDESV (reference sequence). When replicate PCRs were run on sorted subsets, they used roughly 0.2 ug DNA, some 29,000 T cell genomes. Sequenced by immunoSEQ multiplex PCR; TCRdb stores in-frame clones only, minus some. The sample holds some 2.3 million clones, just over 90% seen once. Study conclusions and caveats: Investigators expected sequencing depth to affect clonotype sharing among donors. A few donors had around 5% of their naive CD4 clonotypes in common.

This TCR was recovered from a man younger than 35 in good health. Some clones in this sample may be carry-over from other donors' samples. Sequenced material: naive CD4+ T cells from PBMCs. Noted subset: CD45RA+ positively selected. The chain carries TRBV11-1 and TRBJ2-2; no clear D gene. CDR3 amino acids: CASSGERPSNTGELFF. In DNA form, the CDR3 reads TGTGCCAGCAGCGGCGAACGGCCCTCGAACACCGGGGAGCTGTTTTTT.